These T cell receptor beta chains were read from a single sample in a study of cytomegalovirus exposure and HLA in healthy donors. Libraries were prepared by immunoSEQ multiplex PCR; TCRdb keeps only in-frame clonotypes and omits some of them. This sample has 110,000 to 150,000 clones, with about four fifths found just once. The sequencing input was PBMCs. Receptor source: a woman between 18 and 29 years old in good health and CMV-seropositive. Each CDR3 is given with its conserved first and last residue. The order of the fields is V gene, clone size, D gene, J gene, CDR3 DNA, CDR3 protein. A D gene is named only where the DNA matches it firmly. Not all rows give a size; the values are once, few, many and, for expanded clones, a class.

TRBV6-6	-	-	TRBJ1-1	TGTGCCAGCAGTTACTACGGCACTGAAGCTTTCTTT	CASSYYGTEAFF
TRBV18	-	-	TRBJ1-1	TGTGCCAGCTCACCGGGACAGAACACTGAAGCTTTCTTT	CASSPGQNTEAFF
TRBV5-4	-	TRBD2	TRBJ2-1	TGTGCCAGCAGCTTCGGGACTAGGGCCAATGAGCAGTTCTTC	CASSFGTRANEQFF
TRBV2	-	TRBD1	TRBJ1-2	TGTGCCAGCAGGGACAGGGGCCCTAACTATGGCTACACTTTC	CASRDRGPNYGYTF
TRBV5-1	-	TRBD2	TRBJ2-1	TGCGCCAGCAGCCCACCGGGACTAGCGGGGGGGCCAAATGAGCAGTTCTTC	CASSPPGLAGGPNEQFF
TRBV4-2	-	-	TRBJ2-1	TGTGCCAGCAGCCACGGCCGGGGTCTTGTCAATGAGCAGTTCTTC	CASSHGRGLVNEQFF
TRBV5-1	-	-	TRBJ2-3	TGCGCCAGCAGCGGGCTCCAGGGTGGGGGCACAGATACGCAGTATTTT	CASSGLQGGGTDTQYF
TRBV15	-	TRBD2	TRBJ2-2	TGTGCCACCAGCAGAGAACCCCTAGCGGTGAACACCGGGGAGCTGTTTTTT	CATSREPLAVNTGELFF
TRBV4-1	-	-	TRBJ1-1	TGCGCCAGCAGCCAAGGAGTCCCGGGCACTGAAGCTTTCTTT	CASSQGVPGTEAFF
TRBV7-9	-	-	TRBJ2-3	TGTGCCAGCAGCTTACAATCAGGTAGCACAGATACGCAGTATTTT	CASSLQSGSTDTQYF
TRBV27	-	TRBD1	TRBJ1-1	TGTGCCAGCAGTCCGTACGGACAGGTTAGTTCTGAAGCTTTCTTT	CASSPYGQVSSEAFF
TRBV7-2	-	TRBD1	TRBJ1-2	TGTGCCAGCAGCTCTTCCCTAGACAGGGTGCACTATGGCTACACCTTC	CASSSSLDRVHYGYTF
TRBV29-1	-	TRBD2	TRBJ2-1	TGCAGCGTTGAAAATCCTAGCGGAGTTTACAATGAGCAGTTCTTC	CSVENPSGVYNEQFF
TRBV5-8	-	-	TRBJ2-7	TGTGCCAGCAGCAGGGGGGGCGGGAAAACCTACGAGCAGTACTTC	CASSRGGGKTYEQYF
TRBV6-1	-	TRBD1	TRBJ1-5	TGTGCCAGCAGTGTCCGACAGGGGGCGAATGCCCAGCCCCAGCATTTT	CASSVRQGANAQPQHF
TRBV6-6	-	-	TRBJ2-7	TGTGCCAGCAGTTACTCGGGAGGGGGGTCCTACGAGCAGTACTTC	CASSYSGGGSYEQYF
TRBV6-5	-	-	TRBJ2-2	TGTGCCAGCAGCCCTCGGGTTGACACCGGGGAGCTGTTTTTT	CASSPRVDTGELFF
TRBV18	few	-	TRBJ2-7	TGTGCCAGCTCGATGGGGGCCCCGACCCTCGAGCAGTACTTC	CASSMGAPTLEQYF
TRBV30	-	-	TRBJ1-2	TGTGCCTGGAGAGTCCTAGGAGATTATGGCTACACCTTC	CAWRVLGDYGYTF
TRBV7-2	-	-	TRBJ1-1	TGTGCCAGCAGCCAGAACACTGAAGCTTTCTTT	CASSQNTEAFF
TRBV7-8	-	TRBD2	TRBJ2-2	TGTGCCAGCAGCCTCGGGTCTAGCGGGGGTAGGGAGCTGTTTTTT	CASSLGSSGGRELFF
TRBV7-9	-	TRBD2	TRBJ2-1	TGTGCCAGCAAAGGACTAGCGGGGAACAATGAGCAGTTCTTC	CASKGLAGNNEQFF
TRBV6-7	-	-	TRBJ2-2	TGTGCCAGCAAACGCGAGGGCCTGAACACCGGGGAGCTGTTTTTT	CASKREGLNTGELFF
TRBV2	-	TRBD1	TRBJ2-2	TGTGCCAGCAGACAAACAGGGGCCGGGGAGCTGTTTTTT	CASRQTGAGELFF
TRBV7-6	-	-	TRBJ1-2	TGTGCCAGCAGCTTAGCCGGGGACTATGGCTACACCTTC	CASSLAGDYGYTF
TRBV10-3	-	TRBD1	TRBJ1-6	TGTGCCATCAGAGACACCCGACACCCGCAGGGGGCGCCTTCACCCCTCCACTTT	CAIRDTRHPQGAPSPLHF
TRBV4-1	-	-	TRBJ2-2	TGCGCCAGCAGATCCCCCCAAAACACCGGGGAGCTGTTTTTT	CASRSPQNTGELFF
TRBV29-1	once	TRBD1	TRBJ1-2	TGCAGCGTTGAAGATCTGGGACAGGGGGCCAAAGGCTACACCTTC	CSVEDLGQGAKGYTF
TRBV6-5	-	TRBD1	TRBJ2-4	TGTGCCAGCAAAGGGACAGCAAAAAACATTCAGTACTTC	CASKGTAKNIQYF
TRBV27	-	-	TRBJ2-4	TGTGCCAGCAGTTTAAGGGGGGGTTTAGCCAAAAACATTCAGTACTTC	CASSLRGGLAKNIQYF
TRBV28	-	TRBD1	TRBJ2-1	TGTGCCAGCAGGCCGGACAGGATCTCCTACAATGAGCAGTTCTTC	CASRPDRISYNEQFF
TRBV4-3	-	TRBD1	TRBJ1-4	TGCGCCAGCAGCCAAAATAAGGGGGCAGGGGAAAAACTGTTTTTT	CASSQNKGAGEKLFF
TRBV7-9	-	-	TRBJ1-1	TGTGCCAGCCGGGCAGGGCAAAACACTGAAGCTTTCTTT	CASRAGQNTEAFF
TRBV5-4	-	-	TRBJ1-2	TGTGCCAGCAGACCAGCGGGGGAGGGTGGCTACACCTTC	CASRPAGEGGYTF
TRBV5-6	-	-	TRBJ1-5	TGTGCCAGCAGCCCGGGACACCGTAATCAGCCCCAGCATTTT	CASSPGHRNQPQHF
TRBV7-2	once	-	TRBJ1-6	TGTGCCAGCAGCTTCGAGGGCTCCTATAATTCACCCCTCCACTTT	CASSFEGSYNSPLHF
TRBV5-1	-	TRBD2	TRBJ2-5	TGCGCCAGCAGCCCTTCCGGGACTAGCGGGGAGGAGCAGTACTTC	CASSPSGTSGEEQYF
TRBV27	-	-	TRBJ1-2	TGTGCCAGCAGTTTATACCCCAAGACAGCCCAGCCCTTCTATGGCTACACCTTC	CASSLYPKTAQPFYGYTF
TRBV4-1	-	TRBD1	TRBJ1-6	TGCGCCAGCAGCCCCGCCCGCGAGGGGGCTAATAATTCACCCCTCCACTTT	CASSPAREGANNSPLHF
TRBV18	-	TRBD1	TRBJ2-3	TGTGCCAGCTCACCGTTGGACAGGGGGCGCAGGATAGATACGCAGTATTTT	CASSPLDRGRRIDTQYF
TRBV15	-	TRBD1	TRBJ2-7	TGTGCCACCAGCAGCCACGGGACAGAGCACCCCGAGCAGTACTTC	CATSSHGTEHPEQYF
TRBV5-4	-	-	TRBJ2-5	TGTGCCAGCAGCTTCCGGGACAACCAAGAGACCCAGTACTTC	CASSFRDNQETQYF
TRBV10-3	-	-	TRBJ1-2	TGTGCCATCAGTGACAGGGCTCCTTATGGCTACACCTTC	CAISDRAPYGYTF